Listed below are T cell receptor beta chains from one sample, sequenced in a study of vaccination effects on CD4 cells after COVID-19. The assay was immunoSEQ multiplex PCR, and TCRdb's table has in-frame clones only and misses some. Of 65,000 to 80,000 clones listed, approximately 80% are singletons. Which antigens these TCRs recognize remains unknown. Sequenced material: CD4+ T cells from PBMCs cultured without peptide, taken before COVID-19 vaccination. These receptors originate from a human donor who received a COVID-19 vaccine. The CDR3 runs from the conserved cysteine through the conserved F or W. Each record gives: clone size, D gene, J gene, V gene, CDR3 protein, CDR3 DNA. A D gene is named only where the DNA matches it firmly. The listing skips clone size in some rows; elsewhere it reads once, few, many or a size class.

>NA|NA|TRBJ1-3|TRBV24-1
CATSDGPYSSGNTIYF
TGTGCCACCAGTGATGGGCCTTACAGCTCTGGAAACACCATATATTTT
>few|NA|TRBJ1-1|TRBV5-8
CASPVGVYSMGLNTEAFF
TGTGCCAGCCCCGTGGGTGTTTACAGTATGGGACTCAACACTGAAGCTTTCTTT
>NA|NA|TRBJ1-2|TRBV6-1
CASSEFQPYGYTF
TGTGCCAGCAGTGAATTCCAACCCTATGGCTACACCTTC
>once|NA|TRBJ2-1|TRBV18
CASSRQFGRGRNEQFF
TGTGCCAGCTCTCGCCAATTCGGCAGGGGACGGAATGAGCAGTTCTTC
>NA|NA|TRBJ2-3|TRBV7-9
CASSLNLPTDTQYF
TGTGCCAGCAGCTTAAATTTACCCACAGATACGCAGTATTTT
>NA|NA|TRBJ1-2|TRBV5-6
CASSLDMFWGVGGYTF
TGTGCCAGCAGCTTGGATATGTTTTGGGGGGTCGGAGGCTACACCTTC
>NA|NA|TRBJ1-1|TRBV30
CAWSRALTEAFF
TGTGCCTGGAGCCGGGCGTTGACTGAAGCTTTCTTT
>NA|NA|TRBJ1-5|TRBV21-1
CASSKGGHRNQPQHF
TGTGCCAGCAGCAAGGGTGGGCATCGAAATCAGCCCCAGCATTTT
>NA|NA|TRBJ2-1|TRBV2
CASKIQGTANEQFF
TGTGCCAGCAAGATTCAAGGGACGGCTAATGAGCAGTTCTTC
>NA|NA|TRBJ2-1|TRBV24-1
CATSGVGWDNEQFF
TGTGCCACCAGCGGGGTGGGGTGGGACAATGAGCAGTTCTTC
>NA|NA|TRBJ1-3|TRBV7-2
CASSQTFTGNTIYF
TGTGCCAGCAGCCAAACATTCACTGGAAACACCATATATTTT
>NA|TRBD1|TRBJ1-2|TRBV18
CASSVSTGDHYGYTF
TGTGCCAGCTCAGTCTCTACAGGGGACCACTATGGCTACACCTTC
>NA|NA|TRBJ2-4|TRBV5-8
CASSLGNTGAKNIQYF
TGTGCCAGCAGCTTGGGTAATACAGGGGCCAAAAACATTCAGTACTTC
>NA|NA|TRBJ1-6|TRBV2
CASSLDRLRGNSPLHF
TGTGCCAGCAGTCTGGACCGACTCCGGGGAAATTCACCCCTCCACTTT
>NA|TRBD2|TRBJ2-5|TRBV2
CASSPQRGGGETQYF
TGTGCCAGCAGTCCCCAGCGGGGGGGCGGAGAGACCCAGTACTTC
>NA|NA|TRBJ2-5|TRBV9
CASSAGLVGVQETQYF
TGTGCCAGCAGCGCCGGCCTCGTGGGGGTCCAAGAGACCCAGTACTTC
>NA|NA|TRBJ2-2|TRBV24-1
CATSDPAVANTGELFF
TGTGCCACCAGTGATCCCGCGGTAGCGAACACCGGGGAGCTGTTTTTT
>NA|NA|TRBJ1-3|TRBV4-2
CASSQGGGSGNTIYF
TGTGCCAGCAGCCAAGGCGGCGGCTCTGGAAACACCATATATTTT
>NA|TRBD1|TRBJ1-6|TRBV27
CASSWSPRGQNSPLHF
TGTGCCAGCAGTTGGTCCCCCAGGGGGCAGAATTCACCCCTCCACTTT
>NA|NA|TRBJ1-5|TRBV19
CASTQGLRGRGNSQPQHF
TGTGCCAGTACTCAGGGACTCCGGGGGCGCGGAAATAGTCAGCCCCAGCATTTT
>NA|NA|TRBJ1-1|TRBV5-6
CASSLGWDEAFF
TGTGCCAGCAGCTTGGGGTGGGATGAAGCTTTCTTT
>NA|TRBD2|TRBJ2-5|TRBV6-5
CASSPGTSGVRAQYF
TGTGCCAGCAGTCCCGGGACTAGCGGGGTCCGGGCCCAGTACTTC
>NA|NA|TRBJ2-1|TRBV11-2
CASSLGGYINEQFF
TGTGCCAGCAGCTTAGGGGGATATATCAATGAGCAGTTCTTC
>NA|NA|TRBJ2-2|TRBV4-3
CASSQDRRTGELFF
TGCGCCAGCAGCCAAGATCGCAGAACCGGGGAGCTGTTTTTT
>NA|TRBD2|TRBJ2-5|TRBV24-1
CATSDRRGGFETQYF
TGTGCCACCAGTGATAGGCGGGGGGGCTTTGAGACCCAGTACTTC
>few|TRBD1|TRBJ1-6|TRBV12-3/TRBV12-4
CASSSQTGPPLHF
TGTGCCAGCAGTTCCCAGACAGGGCCACCCCTCCACTTT
>NA|NA|TRBJ1-1|TRBV9
CASSVGGSNTEAFF
TGTGCCAGCAGCGTAGGAGGGTCGAACACTGAAGCTTTCTTT
>few|NA|TRBJ2-2|TRBV11-2
CASSSRGTRINQNTGELFF
TGTGCCAGCAGCAGTAGGGGGACCCGAATCAATCAGAACACCGGGGAGCTGTTTTTT
>few|TRBD1|TRBJ1-6|TRBV3-1/TRBV3-2
CASSQHGQGDNSPLHF
TGTGCCAGCAGCCAACACGGACAGGGGGATAATTCACCCCTCCACTTT
>NA|NA|TRBJ1-1|TRBV7-9
CASSPDSAFTEAFF
TGTGCCAGCAGCCCGGACTCAGCCTTCACTGAAGCTTTCTTT
>few|NA|TRBJ1-5|TRBV14
CASSQGVLLPQHF
TGTGCCAGCAGCCAAGGGGTTTTGCTGCCCCAGCATTTT
>NA|NA|TRBJ2-2|TRBV7-2
CASSLFQNTGELFF
TGTGCCAGCAGCTTATTCCAGAACACCGGGGAGCTGTTTTTT
>NA|NA|TRBJ1-2|TRBV5-4
CASSRDGTYGYTF
TGTGCCAGCAGCCGGGACGGCACCTATGGCTACACCTTC
>NA|NA|TRBJ2-5|TRBV7-6
CASSLDGGGRKVQYF
TGTGCCAGCAGCTTAGATGGGGGGGGGCGAAAGGTCCAGTACTTC
>NA|TRBD1|TRBJ1-5|TRBV4-1
CASSLSGTGLNQPQHF
TGCGCCAGCAGCCTATCCGGGACAGGGTTAAATCAGCCCCAGCATTTT
>NA|TRBD1|TRBJ2-4|TRBV7-9
CASSSWGQGMTKNIQYF
TGTGCCAGCAGCTCATGGGGACAGGGGATGACCAAAAACATTCAGTACTTC
>few|TRBD1|TRBJ1-1|TRBV20-1
CSARQTGVAFF
TGCAGTGCTAGACAGACAGGGGTGGCTTTCTTT
>once|NA|TRBJ2-5|TRBV5-1
CASSLLKEGETQYF
TGCGCCAGCAGCTTGTTGAAGGAGGGGGAGACCCAGTACTTC
>NA|NA|TRBJ1-1|TRBV6-5
CASSQTVSYTEAFF
TGTGCCAGCAGCCAGACTGTTAGCTACACTGAAGCTTTCTTT
>NA|NA|TRBJ1-2|TRBV4-1
CASSQVAGWVDYGYTF
TGCGCCAGCAGCCAAGTAGCGGGCTGGGTTGACTATGGCTACACCTTC
>NA|NA|TRBJ1-1|TRBV29-1
CSVAGEAFF
TGCAGCGTTGCGGGTGAAGCTTTCTTT
>NA|TRBD1|TRBJ1-2|TRBV9
CASSVTPGQGARGYTF
TGTGCCAGCAGCGTTACACCGGGACAGGGGGCTCGTGGCTACACCTTC
>few|TRBD1|TRBJ1-2|TRBV6-4
CASSGDRAANYGYTF
TGTGCCAGCAGTGGGGACAGGGCGGCTAACTATGGCTACACCTTC
>NA|NA|TRBJ2-5|TRBV3-1/TRBV3-2
CASSQDWNGRETQYF
TGTGCCAGCAGCCAAGATTGGAACGGGCGGGAGACCCAGTACTTC
>once|NA|TRBJ1-1|TRBV12-1
CASSSRSGSPNTEAFF
TGTGCCAGCAGCTCCCGGTCGGGCAGCCCCAACACTGAAGCTTTCTTT
>once|NA|TRBJ2-3|TRBV19
CASSKTSSTDTQYF
TGTGCCAGTAGTAAGACTAGTAGCACAGATACGCAGTATTTT
>NA|NA|TRBJ1-1|TRBV7-9
CASSRDTLNTEAFF
TGTGCCAGCAGCCGAGACACCCTGAACACTGAAGCTTTCTTT
>NA|NA|TRBJ1-2|TRBV6-1
CASSEARGDPRYGYTF
TGTGCCAGCAGTGAAGCGAGGGGGGATCCCCGCTATGGCTACACCTTC
>NA|NA|TRBJ2-5|TRBV21-1
CASSKEPMARGETQYF
TGTGCCAGCAGCAAAGAACCTATGGCGAGAGGTGAGACCCAGTACTTC
>NA|NA|TRBJ1-1|TRBV29-1
CSVAQDTYTEAFF
TGCAGCGTTGCCCAAGACACGTACACTGAAGCTTTCTTT
>NA|NA|TRBJ2-2|TRBV6-5
CASRKVQGTGELFF
TGTGCCAGCAGGAAAGTACAGGGAACCGGGGAGCTGTTTTTT